This T cell receptor (beta chain) is from a study of blood T cell repertoires in COVID-19. In the study overall: The United States, Italy and Spain supplied acute and convalescent COVID-19 samples. The cDNA or gDNA used as material had been derived from T cells, B-cell-depleted T cells, or PBMCs.

The data were produced by immunoSEQ multiplex PCR, yet TCRdb's version contains in-frame clones alone and is incomplete. This sample yields about 200,000 clones, of which around four fifths are seen a single time; over 7% belongs to the top ten. Enrollment of patients from Seattle took place during active infection, with longitudinal follow-up. This clone was seen only a few times. Trimming cost V 4 bases and J 6 bases, with 25 bases left between them. This CDR3 region has 17 residues. Germline loops: CDR1 MDHEN, CDR2 SYDVKM. The clonotype was recovered from a woman at least 80 years old with COVID-19, enrolled during active disease. The source material was peripheral blood. J is TRBJ2-7 and V is TRBV28; tentatively, D is TRBD2 (7 bases). This CDR3 is CASSSYWKGGTVGEQYF. CDR3 bases: TGTGCCAGCAGTTCCTATTGGAAGGGGGGGACGGTGGGCGAGCAGTACTTC.